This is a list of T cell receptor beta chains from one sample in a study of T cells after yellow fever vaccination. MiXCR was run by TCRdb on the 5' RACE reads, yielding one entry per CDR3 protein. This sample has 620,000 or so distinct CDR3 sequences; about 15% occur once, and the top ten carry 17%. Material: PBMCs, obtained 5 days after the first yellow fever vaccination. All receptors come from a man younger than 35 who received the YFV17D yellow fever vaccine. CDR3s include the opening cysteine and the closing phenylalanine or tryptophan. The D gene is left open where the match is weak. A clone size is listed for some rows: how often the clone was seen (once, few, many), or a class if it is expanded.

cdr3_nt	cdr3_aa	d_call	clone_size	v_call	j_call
TGTGCCAGCAGCGTAGGGTGGGGGCTGAACACCGGGGAGCTGTTTTTT	CASSVGWGLNTGELFF	.	few	TRBV9	TRBJ2-2
TGTGCCAGCACTGAACAGTTCTCTGGAAACACCATATATTTT	CASTEQFSGNTIYF	.	many	TRBV6-1	TRBJ1-3
TGTGCCAGCAGCGTGATCAGCGGGTCCCAAGGAACCCAGTACTTC	CASSVISGSQGTQYF	.	.	TRBV9	TRBJ2-5
TGTGCCAGTAGTATGGTCGGCCTCAATGAAAAACTGTTTTTT	CASSMVGLNEKLFF	.	few	TRBV19	TRBJ1-4
TGTGCCAGCAGACGTCCGTGGGACAGGGGTCCAGATACGCAGTATTTT	CASRRPWDRGPDTQYF	TRBD1	.	TRBV5-6	TRBJ2-3
TGTGCCAGCAGCTTAGTGGCAGGGGTTAAGCAGCCCCAGCATTTT	CASSLVAGVKQPQHF	.	.	TRBV7-2	TRBJ1-5
TGTGCCAGCAGCCCTAGGTTGAGCTCCTACAATGAGCAGTTCTTC	CASSPRLSSYNEQFF	.	few	TRBV5-6	TRBJ2-1
TGCAGTGCTCTCGCGCGGGGGGGCAGGGCAGATACGCAGTATTTT	CSALARGGRADTQYF	TRBD2	.	TRBV20-1	TRBJ2-3
TGCGCCAGCAGCTTGGGAGGGACTAGCGGGAACACCGGGGAGCTGTTTTTT	CASSLGGTSGNTGELFF	TRBD2	few	TRBV5-1	TRBJ2-2
TGTGCCAGCTCTCAGGAGCTAGAAAAACTGTTTTTT	CASSQELEKLFF	.	few	TRBV5-5	TRBJ1-4
TGTGCCAGCAGACCGGGACTAGCGGACCACAATGAGCAGTTCTTC	CASRPGLADHNEQFF	TRBD2	.	TRBV6-2/TRBV6-3	TRBJ2-1
TGCGCCAGCAGGGATATTCGGACAGGGGAGGCGGGCTACACCTTC	CASRDIRTGEAGYTF	TRBD1	.	TRBV5-1	TRBJ1-2
TGTGCCAGCAGTGGGGGGGGGTTAGGCTACACCTTC	CASSGGGLGYTF	.	.	TRBV27	TRBJ1-2
TGTGCCAGCTCCCTCGGTTTGACCGACTTCTCCTACGAGCAGTACTTC	CASSLGLTDFSYEQYF	.	.	TRBV18	TRBJ2-7
TGTGCCATCAGTGCTAGAAGGGAGGGGGAGACCCAGTACTTC	CAISARREGETQYF	TRBD2	.	TRBV10-3	TRBJ2-5
TGCAGTGCTAGAGTTCCAAACTTTGGGGATCAGCCCCAGCATTTT	CSARVPNFGDQPQHF	.	few	TRBV20-1	TRBJ1-5
TGTGCCAGCAGCCTCCGGACTAGCGGGGGGTCGGTAGAGACCCAGTACTTC	CASSLRTSGGSVETQYF	TRBD2	few	TRBV5-6	TRBJ2-5
TGTGCCAGCAGCTTATCTAGCGGGGGGGGAAATACGCAGTATTTT	CASSLSSGGGNTQYF	TRBD2	.	TRBV7-6	TRBJ2-3
TGTGCCAGCTCATCCTTAGGGGGCCGCACAGATACGCAGTATTTT	CASSSLGGRTDTQYF	TRBD1	.	TRBV18	TRBJ2-3
TGTGCCAGCAGCTTGCGACAGGGGGAAACCAAAAACATTCAGTACTTC	CASSLRQGETKNIQYF	TRBD1	.	TRBV5-4	TRBJ2-4
TGTGCCAGCAGGAGGTACCTCTCAAGCGGCTATGGCTACACCTTC	CASRRYLSSGYGYTF	.	.	TRBV7-2	TRBJ1-2
TGCGCCAGCAGCGCGGACCCGACAGGGTCATATAACGAGCAGTACTTC	CASSADPTGSYNEQYF	TRBD1	.	TRBV5-1	TRBJ2-7
TGTGCCAGCACCGGCCGGGCAGATACGCAGTATTTT	CASTGRADTQYF	.	.	TRBV5-4	TRBJ2-3
TGTGCCAGCAGTCCCCCCGGGCTGGGTATGGAGACCCAGTACTTC	CASSPPGLGMETQYF	.	many	TRBV12-3/TRBV12-4	TRBJ2-5
TGTGCCAGCAGCCGGGGAGGCAGGGGAAATTCACCCCTCCACTTT	CASSRGGRGNSPLHF	.	few	TRBV5-6	TRBJ1-6